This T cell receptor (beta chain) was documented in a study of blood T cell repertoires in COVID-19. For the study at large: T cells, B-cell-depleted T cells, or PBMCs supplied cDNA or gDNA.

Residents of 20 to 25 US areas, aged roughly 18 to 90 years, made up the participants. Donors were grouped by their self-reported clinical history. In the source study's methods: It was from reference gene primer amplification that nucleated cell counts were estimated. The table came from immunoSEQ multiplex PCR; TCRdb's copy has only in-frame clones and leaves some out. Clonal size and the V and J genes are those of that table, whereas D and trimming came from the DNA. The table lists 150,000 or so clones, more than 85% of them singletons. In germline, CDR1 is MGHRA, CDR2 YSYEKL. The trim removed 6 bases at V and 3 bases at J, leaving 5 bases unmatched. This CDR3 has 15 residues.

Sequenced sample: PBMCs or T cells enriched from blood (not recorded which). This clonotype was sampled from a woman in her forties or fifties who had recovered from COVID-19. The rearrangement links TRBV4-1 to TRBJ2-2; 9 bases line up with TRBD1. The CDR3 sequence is CASSGTGSYTGELFF. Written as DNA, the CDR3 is TGCGCCAGCAGTGGGACAGGGTCCTACACCGGGGAGCTGTTTTTT.